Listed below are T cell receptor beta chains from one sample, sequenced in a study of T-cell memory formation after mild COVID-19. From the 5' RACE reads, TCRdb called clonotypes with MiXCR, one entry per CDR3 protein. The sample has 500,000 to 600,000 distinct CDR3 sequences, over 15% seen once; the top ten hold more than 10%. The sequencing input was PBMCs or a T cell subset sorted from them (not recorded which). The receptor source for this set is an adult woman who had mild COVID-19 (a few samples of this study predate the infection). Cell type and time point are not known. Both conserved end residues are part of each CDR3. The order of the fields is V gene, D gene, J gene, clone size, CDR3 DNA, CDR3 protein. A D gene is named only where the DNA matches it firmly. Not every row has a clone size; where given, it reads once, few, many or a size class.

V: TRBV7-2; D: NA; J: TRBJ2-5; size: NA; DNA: TGTGCCAGCAGCTTACGTCGTCGGCTGGTTTTTTCGGGGGACCAAGAGACCCAGTACTTC; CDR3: CASSLRRRLVFSGDQETQYF
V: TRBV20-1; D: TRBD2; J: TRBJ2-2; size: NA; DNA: TGCAGTGCTAGAGATGGGAGGGTGAACACCGGGGAGCTGTTTTTT; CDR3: CSARDGRVNTGELFF
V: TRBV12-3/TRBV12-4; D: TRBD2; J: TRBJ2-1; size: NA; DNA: TGTGCCAGCAGTTTGTGGCGAGCGGGGGGACTCAGGGATGAGCAGTTCTTC; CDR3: CASSLWRAGGLRDEQFF
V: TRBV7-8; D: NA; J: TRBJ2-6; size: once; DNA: TGTGCCAGCAGCTGGGGGAGGTCTGGGGCCAACGTCCTGACTTTC; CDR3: CASSWGRSGANVLTF
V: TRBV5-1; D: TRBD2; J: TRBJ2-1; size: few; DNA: TGCGCCAGCAGCTTCCTAATGACTAGCGGGAGGGTCAATGAGCAGTTCTTC; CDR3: CASSFLMTSGRVNEQFF
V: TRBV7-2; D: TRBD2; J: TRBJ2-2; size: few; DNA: TGTGCCAGCAGCCCCCCGGGGGGGAACACCGGGGAGCTGTTTTTT; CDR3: CASSPPGGNTGELFF
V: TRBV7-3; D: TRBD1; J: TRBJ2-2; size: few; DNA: TGTGCCAGCAGCCCGGACAGGGTTCAGGACACCGGGGAGCTGTTTTTT; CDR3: CASSPDRVQDTGELFF
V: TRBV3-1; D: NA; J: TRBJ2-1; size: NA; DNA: TGTGCCAGCAGCCAAGGTGGGCCAGCATACAATGAGCAGTTCTTC; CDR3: CASSQGGPAYNEQFF
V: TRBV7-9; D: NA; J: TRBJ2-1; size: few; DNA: TGTGCCAGCAGCCCCCGGCCCAGGGAAAGCCACAATGAGCAGTTCTTC; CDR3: CASSPRPRESHNEQFF
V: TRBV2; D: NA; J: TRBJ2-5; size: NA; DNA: TGTGCCAGCAGTGAAGCCTGGAGCTTTCAAGAGACCCAGTACTTC; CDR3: CASSEAWSFQETQYF
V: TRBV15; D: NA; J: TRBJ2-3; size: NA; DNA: TGTGCCACCAGCCCCCTCGGGGAACTACGTAGCACAGATACGCAGTATTTT; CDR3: CATSPLGELRSTDTQYF
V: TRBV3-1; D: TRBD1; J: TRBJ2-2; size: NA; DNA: TGTGCCAGCAGCCAAGGGCAGGGGGCCACCGGGGAGCTGTTTTTT; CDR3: CASSQGQGATGELFF
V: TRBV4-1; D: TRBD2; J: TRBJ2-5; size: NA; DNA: TGCGCCAGCAGGATCACCCGGAGCGGGGGAAACCAAGAGACCCAGTACTTC; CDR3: CASRITRSGGNQETQYF
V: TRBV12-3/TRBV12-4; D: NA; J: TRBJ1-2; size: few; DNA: TGTGCCAGCAGTTTAGCGTCTAGCGGGAACTATGGCTACACCTTC; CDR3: CASSLASSGNYGYTF
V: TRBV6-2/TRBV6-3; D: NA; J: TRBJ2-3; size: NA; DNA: TGTGCCAGCAGTCGTACTAGCCGCACAGATACGCAGTATTTT; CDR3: CASSRTSRTDTQYF
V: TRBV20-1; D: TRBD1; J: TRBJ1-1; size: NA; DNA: TGCAGTGCTACCACTTTATATGGACAGGGGGCATTAGAAGCTTTCTTT; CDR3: CSATTLYGQGALEAFF
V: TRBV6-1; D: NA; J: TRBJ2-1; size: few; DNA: TGTGCCAGCAGTGATTCGCGGAATGAGCAGTTCTTC; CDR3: CASSDSRNEQFF
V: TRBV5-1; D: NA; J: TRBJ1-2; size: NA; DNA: TGCGCCAGCAGCTTGGCCGGCGGTGACTCCTATGGCTACACCTTC; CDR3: CASSLAGGDSYGYTF
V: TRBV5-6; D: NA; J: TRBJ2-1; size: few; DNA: TGTGCCAGCAGCTTGGACGGGATCTACAATGAGCAGTTCTTC; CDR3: CASSLDGIYNEQFF
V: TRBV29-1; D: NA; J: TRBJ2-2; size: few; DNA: TGCAGCGTTGAAGGCGGGGGCCAGAACACCGGGGAGCTGTTTTTT; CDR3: CSVEGGGQNTGELFF
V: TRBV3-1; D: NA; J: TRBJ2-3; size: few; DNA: TGTGCCAGCAGCCAAGGTTTCAGACGAGGGGACCGCGAAGATACGCAGTATTTT; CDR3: CASSQGFRRGDREDTQYF
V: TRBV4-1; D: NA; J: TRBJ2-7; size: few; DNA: TGCGCCAGCAGCCAATCCCCTGTGCAGGGCTACGAGCAGTACTTC; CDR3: CASSQSPVQGYEQYF
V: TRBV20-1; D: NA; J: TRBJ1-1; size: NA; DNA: TGCAGTGCTAGGCTCCTGGGGGGCATCGGAGACACTGAAGCTTTCTTT; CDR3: CSARLLGGIGDTEAFF
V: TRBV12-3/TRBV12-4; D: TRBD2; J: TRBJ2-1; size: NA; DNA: TGTGCCAGCAGTTTTTATAGCGGGAGGGCCGTTGATGAGCAGTTCTTC; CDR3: CASSFYSGRAVDEQFF
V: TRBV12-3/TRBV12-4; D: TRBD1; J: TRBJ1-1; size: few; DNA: TGTGCCAGCAGTCCCACAGGGGCCCGGACTGAAGCTTTCTTT; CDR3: CASSPTGARTEAFF
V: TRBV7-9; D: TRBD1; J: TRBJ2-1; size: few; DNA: TGTGCCAGCAGCGCAGGACAGGGGGCGCTGAATGAGCAGTTCTTC; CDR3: CASSAGQGALNEQFF
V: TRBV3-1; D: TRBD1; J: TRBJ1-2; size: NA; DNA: TGTGCCAGCAGCCATGCGGACAGGGCTGGAGGCTACACCTTC; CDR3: CASSHADRAGGYTF
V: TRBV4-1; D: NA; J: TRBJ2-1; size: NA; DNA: TGCGCCAGCAAAGGGTTCGCAGTTGCAGCATCTGAGCAGTTCTTC; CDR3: CASKGFAVAASEQFF
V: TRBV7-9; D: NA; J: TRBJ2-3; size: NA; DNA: TGTGCCAGCAGCTCGATCGAGTATACGCAGTATTTT; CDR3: CASSSIEYTQYF
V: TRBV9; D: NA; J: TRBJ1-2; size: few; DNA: TGTGCCAGCAGGCCTAATGGGCAGGGGAATGGCTACACCTTC; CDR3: CASRPNGQGNGYTF
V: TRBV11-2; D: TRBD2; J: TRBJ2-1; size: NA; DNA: TGTGCCAGCAGCCCGGTGCGGGGGGGGCGTAATGAGCAGTTCTTC; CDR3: CASSPVRGGRNEQFF
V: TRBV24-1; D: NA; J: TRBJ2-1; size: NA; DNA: TGTGCCACCAGTGATCATCCGGGGCAGGGGACCTACAATGAGCAGTTCTTC; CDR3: CATSDHPGQGTYNEQFF
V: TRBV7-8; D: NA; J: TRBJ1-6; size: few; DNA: TGTGCCAGCAACCTACAGGGCTGGGATTCACCCCTCCACTTT; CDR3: CASNLQGWDSPLHF
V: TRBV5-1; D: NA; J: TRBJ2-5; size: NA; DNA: TGCGCCAGCAGCTTGCTTGGACAAATCAACCAAGAGACCCAGTACTTC; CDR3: CASSLLGQINQETQYF
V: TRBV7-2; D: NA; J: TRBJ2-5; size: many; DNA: TGTGCCAGCAGCTTAGAAGCGGCCTGGGAGACCCAGTACTTC; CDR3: CASSLEAAWETQYF
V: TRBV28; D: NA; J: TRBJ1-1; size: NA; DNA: TGTGCCAGCAGTTTAGGGCTGATTAACACTGAAGCTTTCTTT; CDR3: CASSLGLINTEAFF
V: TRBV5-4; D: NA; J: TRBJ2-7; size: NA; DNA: TGTGCCAGCAGTACGGACAGCGGCTACGAGCAGTACTTC; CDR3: CASSTDSGYEQYF
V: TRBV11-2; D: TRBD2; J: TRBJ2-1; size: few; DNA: TGTGCCAGCAGCGAAGGACTAGCGGGTACTCACAATGAGCAGTTCTTC; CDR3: CASSEGLAGTHNEQFF
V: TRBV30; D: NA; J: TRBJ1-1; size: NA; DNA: TGTGCCTGGAGCATCACAGGGTTCACTGAAGCTTTCTTT; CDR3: CAWSITGFTEAFF
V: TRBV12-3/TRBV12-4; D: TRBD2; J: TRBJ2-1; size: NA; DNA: TGTGCCAGCAGTTTTAATGGGCTAGCGGGGGTTGAGCAGTTCTTC; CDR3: CASSFNGLAGVEQFF
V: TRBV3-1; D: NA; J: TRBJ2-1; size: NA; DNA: TGTGCCAGCAGCCAGGGCCTACTAGATGAGCAGTTCTTC; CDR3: CASSQGLLDEQFF
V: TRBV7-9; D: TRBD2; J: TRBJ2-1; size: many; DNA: TGTGCCAGTCGACTAGCGGGCACCAATGAGCAGTTCTTC; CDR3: CASRLAGTNEQFF
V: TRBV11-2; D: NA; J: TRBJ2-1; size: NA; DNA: TGTGCCAGCAGCTTAGTCCGCCGGCAAACCGGGAATGAGCAGTTCTTC; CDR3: CASSLVRRQTGNEQFF
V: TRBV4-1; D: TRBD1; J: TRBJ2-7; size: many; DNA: TGCGCCAGCAGCCAAGGGGACAGCTACTCCTACGAGCAGTACTTC; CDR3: CASSQGDSYSYEQYF
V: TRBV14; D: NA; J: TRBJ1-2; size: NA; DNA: TGTGCCAGCAGCCAAGATCGGGGTTACTATGGCTACACCTTC; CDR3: CASSQDRGYYGYTF
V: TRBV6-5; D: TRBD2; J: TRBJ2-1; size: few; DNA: TGTGCCAGCAGTTACTCATGGACTAGCGGGAGCAATCCGTTCTTC; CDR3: CASSYSWTSGSNPFF
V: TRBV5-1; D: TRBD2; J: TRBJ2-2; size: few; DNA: TGCGCCAGCAGCTTACTAGCGGACGGGGAGCTGTTTTTT; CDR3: CASSLLADGELFF
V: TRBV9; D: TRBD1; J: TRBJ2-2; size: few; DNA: TGTGCCAGCAGCGTCCTGGGGACAGTAAACACCGGGGAGCTGTTTTTT; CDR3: CASSVLGTVNTGELFF
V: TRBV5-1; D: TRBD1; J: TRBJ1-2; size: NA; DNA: TGCGCCAGCAGCTGGCGACAGGGAAACTATGGCTACACCTTC; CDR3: CASSWRQGNYGYTF
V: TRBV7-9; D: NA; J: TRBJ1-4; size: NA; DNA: TGTGCCAGCAGCCTCTTCGGGGCTAATGAAAAACTGTTTTTT; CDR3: CASSLFGANEKLFF
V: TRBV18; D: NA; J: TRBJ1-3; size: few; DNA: TGTGCCAGCTCATCGAAAGCCCCCTCTGGAAACACCATATATTTT; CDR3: CASSSKAPSGNTIYF
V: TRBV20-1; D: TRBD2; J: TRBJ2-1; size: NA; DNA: TGCAGTGCTTCTAGCGGGGGAGTCCACAATGAGCAGTTCTTC; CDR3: CSASSGGVHNEQFF
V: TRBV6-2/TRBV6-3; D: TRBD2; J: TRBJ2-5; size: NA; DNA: TGTGCCAGCAGGATGGCGGGGGAAGAGACCCAGTACTTC; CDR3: CASRMAGEETQYF
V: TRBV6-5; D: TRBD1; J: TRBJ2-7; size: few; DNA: TGTGCCAGCAGACTGACTTGGGACAGGAGGTACGAGCAGTACTTC; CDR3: CASRLTWDRRYEQYF
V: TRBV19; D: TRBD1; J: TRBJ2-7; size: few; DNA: TGTGCCAGTAGCCCCGGGACAGAGGGCGAGCAGTACTTC; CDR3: CASSPGTEGEQYF
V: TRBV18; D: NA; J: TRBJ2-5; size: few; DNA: TGTGCCAGCTCACCCACCGGGCCTAGGCGGGAGACCCAGTACTTC; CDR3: CASSPTGPRRETQYF
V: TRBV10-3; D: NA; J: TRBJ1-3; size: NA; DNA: TGTGCCATCGGGGGCAGACCTGGAAACACCATATATTTT; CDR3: CAIGGRPGNTIYF
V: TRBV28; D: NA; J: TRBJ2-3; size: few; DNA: TGTGCCAGCAGTTTATTCCTGGGAGATACGCAGTATTTT; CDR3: CASSLFLGDTQYF
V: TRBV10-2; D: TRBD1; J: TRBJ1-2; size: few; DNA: TGCGCCAGCAGTGTGATTAAGGGGGCGGGGAGCTACACCTTC; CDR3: CASSVIKGAGSYTF
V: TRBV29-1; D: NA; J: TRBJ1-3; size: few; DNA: TGCAGCGTTGATCTCGGGTCCTCTATATATTTT; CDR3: CSVDLGSSIYF